Listed below are T cell receptor beta chains from one sample, sequenced in a study of T cells in Graves' hyperthyroidism and ophthalmopathy. TCRdb redid the calling of the multiplex PCR reads with MiXCR, one entry per CDR3 protein. Here the sample spans more than 500,000 distinct CDR3 sequences, under 20% being singletons. Sequencing was carried out using blood. The receptors were sampled from a young woman with Graves' hyperthyroidism. CDR3s include the opening cysteine and the closing phenylalanine or tryptophan. Fields, in order: CDR3 protein, CDR3 DNA, V gene, J gene, D gene, clone size. D genes are given only for firm matches. A clone size is listed for some rows: how often the clone was seen (once, few, many), or a class if it is expanded.

CDR3: CASSSLGLAGGRNEQFF; DNA: TGTGCCAGCAGCTCATTGGGACTAGCGGGAGGTAGGAATGAGCAGTTCTTC; V: TRBV7-2; J: TRBJ2-1; D: TRBD2; size: many
CDR3: CASSGRTETGELFF; DNA: TGTGCCAGCAGCGGTAGGACAGAAACCGGGGAGCTGTTTTTT; V: TRBV6-2/TRBV6-3; J: TRBJ2-2; D: -; size: -
CDR3: CASSIKRSRYNEQFF; DNA: TGTGCCAGTAGTATCAAACGGTCCCGGTACAATGAGCAGTTCTTC; V: TRBV19; J: TRBJ2-1; D: -; size: -
CDR3: CSARDEGGSSYNEQFF; DNA: TGCAGTGCTAGAGATGAAGGCGGGAGCTCCTACAATGAGCAGTTCTTC; V: TRBV20-1; J: TRBJ2-1; D: TRBD2; size: many
CDR3: CASSSNPADTQYF; DNA: TGTGCCAGCAGCTCAAACCCCGCAGATACGCAGTATTTT; V: TRBV7-3; J: TRBJ2-3; D: -; size: many
CDR3: CSASPPEGRYEQFF; DNA: TGCAGTGCTAGCCCCCCGGAGGGCCGATATGAGCAGTTCTTC; V: TRBV20-1; J: TRBJ2-1; D: -; size: many
CDR3: CASSPSTGTNEKLFF; DNA: TGTGCCAGCTCACCATCGACGGGAACTAATGAAAAACTGTTTTTT; V: TRBV18; J: TRBJ1-4; D: -; size: many
CDR3: CASSFGRKRETQYF; DNA: TGTGCCAGCAGTTTTGGGCGGAAACGAGAGACCCAGTACTTC; V: TRBV12-3/TRBV12-4; J: TRBJ2-5; D: -; size: many
CDR3: CASHAGGAETQYF; DNA: TGTGCCAGCCATGCAGGGGGCGCGGAGACCCAGTACTTC; V: TRBV5-6; J: TRBJ2-5; D: TRBD1; size: -
CDR3: CASRLELNYGYTF; DNA: TGTGCCAGCAGGTTGGAGCTTAACTATGGCTACACCTTC; V: TRBV7-2; J: TRBJ1-2; D: -; size: few
CDR3: CASSQEGTSGRGNEQFF; DNA: TGTGCCAGCAGCCAAGAAGGAACCTCGGGACGGGGCAATGAGCAGTTCTTC; V: TRBV3-1; J: TRBJ2-1; D: -; size: -
CDR3: CASSPWGTETNYGYTF; DNA: TGTGCCAGCAGCCCTTGGGGGACAGAAACTAACTATGGCTACACCTTC; V: TRBV9; J: TRBJ1-2; D: TRBD1; size: few
CDR3: CASRRGRDQETQYF; DNA: TGTGCCAGCAGAAGGGGAAGGGATCAAGAGACCCAGTACTTC; V: TRBV6-1; J: TRBJ2-5; D: -; size: many
CDR3: CASSESQGQGTDTQYF; DNA: TGTGCCAGCAGTGAATCGCAAGGACAGGGCACAGATACGCAGTATTTT; V: TRBV6-1; J: TRBJ2-3; D: TRBD1; size: few
CDR3: CASSPGGSYEQYF; DNA: TGTGCCAGCAGTCCGGGGGGGAGCTACGAGCAGTACTTC; V: TRBV2; J: TRBJ2-7; D: TRBD2; size: many
CDR3: CASSVGVASGNTIYF; DNA: TGTGCCAGCAGCGTAGGGGTGGCCTCTGGAAACACCATATATTTT; V: TRBV9; J: TRBJ1-3; D: -; size: few
CDR3: CASSLYDRHGGELFF; DNA: TGTGCCAGCAGCTTGTACGACAGGCACGGCGGGGAGCTGTTTTTT; V: TRBV9; J: TRBJ2-2; D: -; size: -
CDR3: CASSQDDIYNEQFF; DNA: TGTGCCAGCAGCCAAGATGACATCTACAATGAGCAGTTCTTC; V: TRBV3-1; J: TRBJ2-1; D: -; size: many